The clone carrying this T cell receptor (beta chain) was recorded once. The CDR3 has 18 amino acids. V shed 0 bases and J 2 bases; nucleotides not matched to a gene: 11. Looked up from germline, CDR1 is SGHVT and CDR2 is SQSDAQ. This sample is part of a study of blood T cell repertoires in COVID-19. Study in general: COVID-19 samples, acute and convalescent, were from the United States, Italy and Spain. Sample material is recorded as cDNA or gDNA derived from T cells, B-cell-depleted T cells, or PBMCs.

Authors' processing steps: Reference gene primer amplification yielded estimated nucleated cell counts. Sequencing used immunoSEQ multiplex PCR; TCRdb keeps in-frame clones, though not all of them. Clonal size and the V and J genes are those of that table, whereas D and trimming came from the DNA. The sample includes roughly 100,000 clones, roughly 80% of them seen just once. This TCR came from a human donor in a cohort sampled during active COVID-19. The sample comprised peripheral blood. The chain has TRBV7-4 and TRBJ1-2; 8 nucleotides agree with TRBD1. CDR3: CASSLARPRGRFNYGYTF. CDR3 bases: TGTGCCAGCAGCTTAGCGAGACCCAGGGGGCGCTTCAACTATGGCTACACCTTC.